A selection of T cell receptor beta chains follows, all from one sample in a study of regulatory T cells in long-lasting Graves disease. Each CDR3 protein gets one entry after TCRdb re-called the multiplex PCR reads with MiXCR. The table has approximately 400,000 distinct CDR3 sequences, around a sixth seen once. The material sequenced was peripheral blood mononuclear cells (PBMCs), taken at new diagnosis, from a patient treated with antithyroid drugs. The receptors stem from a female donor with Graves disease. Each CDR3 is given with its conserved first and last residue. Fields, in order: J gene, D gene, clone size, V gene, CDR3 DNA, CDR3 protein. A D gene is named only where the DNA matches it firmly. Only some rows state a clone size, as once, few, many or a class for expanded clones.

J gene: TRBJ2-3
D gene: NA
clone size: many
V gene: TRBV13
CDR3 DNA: TGTGCCAGCAGACCGGACCGATCATCCGTGGATACGCAGTATTTT
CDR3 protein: CASRPDRSSVDTQYF

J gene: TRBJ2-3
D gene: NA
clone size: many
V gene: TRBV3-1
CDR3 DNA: TGTGCCAGCAGCCATCATACTAGATCTAGCACAGATACGCAGTATTTT
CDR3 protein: CASSHHTRSSTDTQYF

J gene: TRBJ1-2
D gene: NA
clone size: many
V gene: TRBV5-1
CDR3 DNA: TGCGCCAGCAGCCATACCGCGGACGGAATTAACTATGGCTACACCTTC
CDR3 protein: CASSHTADGINYGYTF

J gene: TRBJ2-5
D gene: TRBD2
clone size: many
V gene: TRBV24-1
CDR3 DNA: TGTGCCACCAGTGACCCCACTGAAGCGGGGGGGCGCGAGACCCAGTACTTC
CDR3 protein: CATSDPTEAGGRETQYF

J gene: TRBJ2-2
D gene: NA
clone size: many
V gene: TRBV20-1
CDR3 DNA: TGCAGTGCTAGATTTAGCGGGAACACCGGGGAGCTGTTTTTT
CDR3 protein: CSARFSGNTGELFF

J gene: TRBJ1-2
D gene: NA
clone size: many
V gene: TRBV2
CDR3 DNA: TGTGCCAGCAGTGCCCCCGGGCAGAGCCTTAACTATGGCTACACCTTC
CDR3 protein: CASSAPGQSLNYGYTF

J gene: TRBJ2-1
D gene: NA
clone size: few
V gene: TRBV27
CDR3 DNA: TGTGCCAGCAGTTTCGATGACAGTAATGAGCAGTTCTTC
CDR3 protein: CASSFDDSNEQFF

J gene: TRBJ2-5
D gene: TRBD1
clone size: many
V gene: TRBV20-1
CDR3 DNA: TGCAGTGCTAGGCTTTCACCGGGACAGGGGTCGCTACCCTTATCCGAGACCCAGTACTTC
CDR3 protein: CSARLSPGQGSLPLSETQYF

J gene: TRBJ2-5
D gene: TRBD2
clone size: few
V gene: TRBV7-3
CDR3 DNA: TGTGCCAGCAGCGCAGGGACTAGTGGGACCCAGTACTTC
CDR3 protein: CASSAGTSGTQYF

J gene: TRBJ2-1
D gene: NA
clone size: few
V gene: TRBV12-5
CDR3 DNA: TGTGCTAGTGGTTTGCCAGGGACATCGAGCTCCTACAATGAGCAGTTCTTC
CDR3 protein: CASGLPGTSSSYNEQFF

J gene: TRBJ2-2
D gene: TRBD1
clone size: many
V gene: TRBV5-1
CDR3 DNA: TGCGCCAGCAGCTTGGCAGGGGGCGCACCCGGGGAGCTGTTTTTT
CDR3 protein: CASSLAGGAPGELFF

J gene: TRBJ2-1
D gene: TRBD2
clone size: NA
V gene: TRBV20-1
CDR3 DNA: TGCAGTGCTCGTAGCGGGGGGGTAGGCAATGAGCAGTTCTTC
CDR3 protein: CSARSGGVGNEQFF

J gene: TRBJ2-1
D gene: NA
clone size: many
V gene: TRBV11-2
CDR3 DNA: TGTGCCAGCAGCTCCTCCCCAGAGGGTGAGCAGTTCTTC
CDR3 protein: CASSSSPEGEQFF

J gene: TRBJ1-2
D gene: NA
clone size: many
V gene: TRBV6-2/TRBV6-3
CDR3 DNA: TGTGCCAGCAGTTACTCGGACGGAACCTATGGCTACACCTTC
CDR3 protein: CASSYSDGTYGYTF

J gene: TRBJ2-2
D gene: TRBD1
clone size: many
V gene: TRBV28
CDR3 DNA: TGTGCCAGCAGTTCGAGGGGGACAGGGGGCCTACGGGGGGAGCTGTTTTTT
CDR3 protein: CASSSRGTGGLRGELFF

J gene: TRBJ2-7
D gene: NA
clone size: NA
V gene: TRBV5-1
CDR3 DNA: TGCGCCAGCAGCCTCGGGACACCAGGCGACGAGCAGTACTTC
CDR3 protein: CASSLGTPGDEQYF

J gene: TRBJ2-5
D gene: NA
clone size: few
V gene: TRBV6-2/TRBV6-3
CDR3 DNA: TGTGCCAGCAACCGAGACAGGCTCCAAGAGACCCAGTACTTC
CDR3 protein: CASNRDRLQETQYF

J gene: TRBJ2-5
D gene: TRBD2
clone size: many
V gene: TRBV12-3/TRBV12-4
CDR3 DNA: TGTGCCAGCGGTTTAGCGGGAGGGAGGGAGACCCAGTACTTC
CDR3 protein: CASGLAGGRETQYF

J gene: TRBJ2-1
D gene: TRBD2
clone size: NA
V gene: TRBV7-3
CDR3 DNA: TGTGCCAGCAGTTCGGGGGGGGGTTGGTTCTTC
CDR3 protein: CASSSGGGWFF

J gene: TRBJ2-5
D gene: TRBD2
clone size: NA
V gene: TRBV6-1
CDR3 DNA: TGTGCCAGCGGGATGATGGCTAGCGGGCAAGAGACCCAGTACTTC
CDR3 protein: CASGMMASGQETQYF

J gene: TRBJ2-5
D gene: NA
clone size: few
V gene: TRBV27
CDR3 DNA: TGTGCCAGCAGCCAGGAGGGGGACGGCGAGACCCAGTACTTC
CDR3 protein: CASSQEGDGETQYF

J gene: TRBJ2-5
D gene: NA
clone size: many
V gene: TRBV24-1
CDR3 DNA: TGTGCCACCAGTGATCTTAGTACTGCCGGGGAGACCCAGTACTTC
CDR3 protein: CATSDLSTAGETQYF

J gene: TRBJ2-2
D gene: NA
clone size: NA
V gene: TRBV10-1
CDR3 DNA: TGCGCCAGCAGTGATCCAGGGGACCCCCTGAACACCGGGGAGCTGTTTTTT
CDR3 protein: CASSDPGDPLNTGELFF

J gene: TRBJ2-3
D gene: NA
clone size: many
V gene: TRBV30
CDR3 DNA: TGTGCCTGGAGTCCAGGGATTAGCGTGGATACGCAGTATTTT
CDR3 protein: CAWSPGISVDTQYF

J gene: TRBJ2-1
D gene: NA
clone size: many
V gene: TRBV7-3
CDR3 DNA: TGTGCCAGCAGCTTATCGCCTCATGGTGAGCAGTTCTTC
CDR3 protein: CASSLSPHGEQFF